This TCR beta chain emerged from a study of T-cell memory formation after mild COVID-19. In the study overall: The two donors had largely donor-specific TCR clusters.

The CDR3 has 14 residues. Germline-derived CDR1 and CDR2 are SGHAT and FQDESV (reference sequence). MiXCR, run by TCRdb on the 5' RACE reads, gives a single entry per CDR3 protein. The data contain 280,000 or so distinct CDR3 sequences, less than 9.5% of them seen just once; the ten biggest clones take up 20% to 25%. As concerns this clonotype: Its antigen is not identified. This clone may be a read error of a much larger clone one base away.

Study-wide results and limits: CD4/CD8 balance characterized clones contracting day 15 to 85, and CD4+ skew characterized later expanders. CD4+ contracting clones were mainly CM and EM; CD8+ ones, EMRA. Pre-infection memory carried some responding clones, suggesting that cross-reactive memory joined.

The sample comprised PBMCs or a T cell subset sorted from them (not recorded which). This sequence was found in a man aged 18 to 35 who had mild COVID-19 (a few samples of this study predate the infection). Cell type and time point are not known. The V gene is TRBV11-1, the J gene TRBJ1-1, with 7 bases lining up with TRBD1. The CDR3 nucleotides are TGTTCCAGCAGCCCACACGGGACAGATACTGAAGCTTTCTTT. Translating gives CSSSPHGTDTEAFF.